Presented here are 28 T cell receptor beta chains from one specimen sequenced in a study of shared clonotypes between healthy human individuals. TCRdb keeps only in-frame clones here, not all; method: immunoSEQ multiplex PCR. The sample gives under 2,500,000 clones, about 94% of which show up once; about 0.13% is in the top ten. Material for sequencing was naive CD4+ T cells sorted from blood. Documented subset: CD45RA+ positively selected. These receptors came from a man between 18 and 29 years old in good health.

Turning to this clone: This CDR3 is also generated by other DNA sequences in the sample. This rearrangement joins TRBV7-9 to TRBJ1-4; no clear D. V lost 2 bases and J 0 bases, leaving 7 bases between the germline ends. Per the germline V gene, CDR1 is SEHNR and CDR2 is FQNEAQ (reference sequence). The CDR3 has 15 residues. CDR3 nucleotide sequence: TGTGCCAGCAGCTTAACCGGGACAACTAATGAAAAACTGTTTTTT. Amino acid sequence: CASSLTGTTNEKLFF.

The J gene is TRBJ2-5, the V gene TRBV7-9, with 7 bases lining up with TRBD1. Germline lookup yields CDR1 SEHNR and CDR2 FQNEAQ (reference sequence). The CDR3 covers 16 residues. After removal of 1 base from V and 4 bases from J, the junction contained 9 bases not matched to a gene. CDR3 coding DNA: TGTGCCAGCAGCTTAGGTCCCGACAGGGCCCCAGAGACCCAGTACTTC. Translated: CASSLGPDRAPETQYF.

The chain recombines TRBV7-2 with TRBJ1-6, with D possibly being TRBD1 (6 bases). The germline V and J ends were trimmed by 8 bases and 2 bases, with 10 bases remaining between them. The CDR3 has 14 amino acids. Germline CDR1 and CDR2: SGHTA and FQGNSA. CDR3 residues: CASGGRAYNSPLHF. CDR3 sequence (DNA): TGTGCCAGCGGGGGCCGGGCCTATAATTCACCCCTCCACTTT.

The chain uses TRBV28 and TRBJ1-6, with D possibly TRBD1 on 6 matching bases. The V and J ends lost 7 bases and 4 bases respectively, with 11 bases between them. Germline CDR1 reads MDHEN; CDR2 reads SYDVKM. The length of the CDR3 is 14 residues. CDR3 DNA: TGTGCCAGCAAGGACAGCAGTTATAATTCACCCCTCCACTTT. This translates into CASKDSSYNSPLHF.

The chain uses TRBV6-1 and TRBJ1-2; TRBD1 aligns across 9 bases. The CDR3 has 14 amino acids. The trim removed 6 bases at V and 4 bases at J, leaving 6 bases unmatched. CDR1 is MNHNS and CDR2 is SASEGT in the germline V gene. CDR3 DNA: TGTGCCAGCAGAAGGACAGGGGAGAGCTATGGCTACACCTTC. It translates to CASRRTGESYGYTF.

The CDR3 region is CASSVRTSGVDTQYF. CDR3 coding DNA: TGCGCCAGCAGTGTGAGGACTAGCGGGGTGGATACGCAGTATTTT. The chain has TRBV10-1 and TRBJ2-3; 12 bases match TRBD2. The CDR3 consists of 15 residues. Per germline, CDR1 WNHNN and CDR2 SYGVQD (reference sequence). The J segment lost 6 bases and the V segment lost 4 bases, leaving 5 bases of the junction unmatched.

CDR3: CASSVDGSGANVLTF. The CDR3 coding sequence is TGCGCCAGCAGCGTGGACGGCTCTGGGGCCAACGTCCTGACTTTC. The chain combines TRBV4-1 with TRBJ2-6; D gene ambiguous. The germline CDR1 and CDR2 sequences are MGHRA and YSYEKL. Trimming took 5 bases from V and 0 from J, leaving 8 bases between them. The CDR3 length is 15 residues.

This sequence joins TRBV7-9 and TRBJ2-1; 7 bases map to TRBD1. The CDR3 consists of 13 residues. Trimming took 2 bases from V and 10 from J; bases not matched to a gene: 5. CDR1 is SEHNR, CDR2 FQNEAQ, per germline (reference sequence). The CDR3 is CASSLLGGKEQFF. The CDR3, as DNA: TGTGCCAGCAGCTTACTAGGGGGCAAGGAGCAGTTCTTC.

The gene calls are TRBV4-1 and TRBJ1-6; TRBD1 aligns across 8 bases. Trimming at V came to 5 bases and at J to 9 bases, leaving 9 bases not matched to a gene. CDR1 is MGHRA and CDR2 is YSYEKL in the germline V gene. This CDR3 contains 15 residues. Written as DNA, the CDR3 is TGCGCCAGCAGCATCCGGACAGGGAGCGGTTCACCCCTCCACTTT. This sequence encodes CASSIRTGSGSPLHF.

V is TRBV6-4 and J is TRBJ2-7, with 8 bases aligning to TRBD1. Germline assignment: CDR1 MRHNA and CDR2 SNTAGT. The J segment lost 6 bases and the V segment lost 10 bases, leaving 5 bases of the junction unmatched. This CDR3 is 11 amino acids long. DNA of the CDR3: TGTGCCACCTCGGACAGGGTCGAGCAGTACTTC. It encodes CATSDRVEQYF.

The CDR3 reads CASSLSGTVYEQYF. CDR3 DNA: TGTGCCAGCAGTTTATCAGGGACAGTTTACGAGCAGTACTTC. The J gene is TRBJ2-7, the V gene TRBV28; TRBD1 matches at 7 bases. Per germline, CDR1 MDHEN and CDR2 SYDVKM. With 1 base clipped from V and 4 bases from J, the junction kept 4 bases outside the gene matches. The CDR3 consists of 14 residues.

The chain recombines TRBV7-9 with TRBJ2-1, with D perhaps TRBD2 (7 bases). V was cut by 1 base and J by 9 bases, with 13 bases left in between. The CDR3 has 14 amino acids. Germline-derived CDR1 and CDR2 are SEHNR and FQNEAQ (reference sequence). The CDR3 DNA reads TGTGCCAGCAGCTTAGTCCGGGGGGCACCTGAGCAGTTCTTC. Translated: CASSLVRGAPEQFF.

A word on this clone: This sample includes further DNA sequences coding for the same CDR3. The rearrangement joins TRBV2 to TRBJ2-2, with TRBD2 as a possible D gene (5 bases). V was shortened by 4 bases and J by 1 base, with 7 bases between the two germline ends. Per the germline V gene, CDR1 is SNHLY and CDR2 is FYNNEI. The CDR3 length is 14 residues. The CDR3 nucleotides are TGTGCCAGCAGTGGAGGGTTGAACACCGGGGAGCTGTTTTTT. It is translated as CASSGGLNTGELFF.

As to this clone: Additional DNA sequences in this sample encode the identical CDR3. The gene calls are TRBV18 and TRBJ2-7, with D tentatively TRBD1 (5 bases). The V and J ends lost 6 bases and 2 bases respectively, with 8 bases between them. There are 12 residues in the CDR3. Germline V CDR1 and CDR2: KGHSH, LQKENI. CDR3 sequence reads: CASSTTAYEQYF. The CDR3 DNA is TGTGCCAGCTCTACGACAGCCTACGAGCAGTACTTC.

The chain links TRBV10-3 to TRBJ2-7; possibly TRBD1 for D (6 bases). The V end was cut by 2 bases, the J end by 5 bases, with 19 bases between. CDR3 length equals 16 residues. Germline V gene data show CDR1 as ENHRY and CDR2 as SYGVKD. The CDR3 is CAISEAQGTRTDEQYF. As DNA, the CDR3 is TGTGCCATCAGTGAGGCACAGGGTACGCGGACGGACGAGCAGTACTTC.

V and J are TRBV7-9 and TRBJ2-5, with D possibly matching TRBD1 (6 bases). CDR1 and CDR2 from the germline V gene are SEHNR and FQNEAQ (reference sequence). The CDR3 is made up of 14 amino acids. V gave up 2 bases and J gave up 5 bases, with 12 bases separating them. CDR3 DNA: TGTGCCAGCAGCTTATCCAGGGGTATGGAGACCCAGTACTTC. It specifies CASSLSRGMETQYF.

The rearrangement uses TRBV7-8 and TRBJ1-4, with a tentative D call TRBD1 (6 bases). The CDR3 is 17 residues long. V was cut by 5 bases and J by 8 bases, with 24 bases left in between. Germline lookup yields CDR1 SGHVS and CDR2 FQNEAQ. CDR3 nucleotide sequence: TGTGCCAGCAGCCCCCTGGAGGGGGGTTTGTTTGGGGAAAAACTGTTTTTT. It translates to CASSPLEGGLFGEKLFF. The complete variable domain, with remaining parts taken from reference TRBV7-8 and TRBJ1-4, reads GAGVSQSPRYKVAKRGQDVALRCDPISGHVSLFWYQQALGQGPEFLTYFQNEAQLDKSGLPSDRFFAERPEGSVSTLKIQRTQQEDSAVYLCASSPLEGGLFGEKLFFGSGTQLSVL.

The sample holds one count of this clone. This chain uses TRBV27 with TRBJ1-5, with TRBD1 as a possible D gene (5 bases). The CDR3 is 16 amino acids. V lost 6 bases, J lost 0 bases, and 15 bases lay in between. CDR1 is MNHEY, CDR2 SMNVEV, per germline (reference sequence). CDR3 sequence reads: CASSLRGGDSNQPQHF. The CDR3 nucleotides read TGTGCCAGCAGCCTTCGGGGGGGGGATAGCAATCAGCCCCAGCATTTT.

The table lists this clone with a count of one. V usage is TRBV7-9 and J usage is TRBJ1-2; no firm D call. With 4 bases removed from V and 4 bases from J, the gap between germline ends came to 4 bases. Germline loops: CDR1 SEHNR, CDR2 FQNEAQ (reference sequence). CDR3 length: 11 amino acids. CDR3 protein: CASSSSYGYTF. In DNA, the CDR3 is TGTGCCAGCAGCTCCAGCTATGGCTACACCTTC.

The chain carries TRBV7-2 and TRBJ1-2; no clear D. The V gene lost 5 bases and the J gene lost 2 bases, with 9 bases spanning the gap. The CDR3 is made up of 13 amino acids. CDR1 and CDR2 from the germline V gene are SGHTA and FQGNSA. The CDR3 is CASSQTLNYGYTF. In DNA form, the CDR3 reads TGTGCCAGCAGCCAGACTCTGAACTATGGCTACACCTTC.

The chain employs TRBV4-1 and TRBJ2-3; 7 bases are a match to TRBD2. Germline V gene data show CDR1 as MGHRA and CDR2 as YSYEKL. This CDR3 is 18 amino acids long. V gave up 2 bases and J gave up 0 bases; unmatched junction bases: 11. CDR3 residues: CASSQYRGSGSSTDTQYF. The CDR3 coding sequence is TGCGCCAGCAGCCAATATAGGGGTAGCGGGTCTAGCACAGATACGCAGTATTTT.

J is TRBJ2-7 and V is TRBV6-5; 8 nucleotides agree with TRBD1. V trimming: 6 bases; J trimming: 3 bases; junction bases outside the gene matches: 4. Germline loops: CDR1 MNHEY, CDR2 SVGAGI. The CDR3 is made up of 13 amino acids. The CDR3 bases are TGTGCCAGCAGGTACGGGACAGGCTACGAGCAGTACTTC. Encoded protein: CASRYGTGYEQYF.

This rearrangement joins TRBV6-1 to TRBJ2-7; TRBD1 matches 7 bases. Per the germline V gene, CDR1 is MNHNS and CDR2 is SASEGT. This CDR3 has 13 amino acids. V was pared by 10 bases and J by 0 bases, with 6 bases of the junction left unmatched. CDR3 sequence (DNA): TGTGCCACTACAGGGGTCCGCTCCTACGAGCAGTACTTC. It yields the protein CATTGVRSYEQYF.

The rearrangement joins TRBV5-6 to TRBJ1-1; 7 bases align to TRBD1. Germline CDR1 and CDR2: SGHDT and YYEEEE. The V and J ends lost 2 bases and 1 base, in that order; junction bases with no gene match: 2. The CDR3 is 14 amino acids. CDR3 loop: CASSFRGGNTEAFF. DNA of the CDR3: TGTGCCAGCAGCTTCAGGGGGGGGAACACTGAAGCTTTCTTT.

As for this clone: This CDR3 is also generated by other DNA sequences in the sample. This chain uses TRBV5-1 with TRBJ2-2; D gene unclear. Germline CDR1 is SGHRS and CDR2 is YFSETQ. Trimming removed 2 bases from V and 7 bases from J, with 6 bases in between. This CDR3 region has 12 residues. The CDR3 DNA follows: TGCGCCAGCAGCTTACAAGACGGGGAGCTGTTTTTT. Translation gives CASSLQDGELFF.

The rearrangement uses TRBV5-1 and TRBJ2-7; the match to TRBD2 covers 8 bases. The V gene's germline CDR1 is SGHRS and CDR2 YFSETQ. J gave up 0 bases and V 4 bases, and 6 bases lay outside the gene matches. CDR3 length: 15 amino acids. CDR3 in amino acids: CASSPGTSSSYEQYF. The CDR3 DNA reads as TGCGCCAGCAGCCCGGGGACTAGTAGCTCCTACGAGCAGTACTTC.

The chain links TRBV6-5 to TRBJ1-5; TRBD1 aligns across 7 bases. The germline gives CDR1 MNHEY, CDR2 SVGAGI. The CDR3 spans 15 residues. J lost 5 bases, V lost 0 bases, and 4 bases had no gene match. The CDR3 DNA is TGTGCCAGCAGTTACTCTGGGACAGTTCATCAGCCCCAGCATTTT. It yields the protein CASSYSGTVHQPQHF.

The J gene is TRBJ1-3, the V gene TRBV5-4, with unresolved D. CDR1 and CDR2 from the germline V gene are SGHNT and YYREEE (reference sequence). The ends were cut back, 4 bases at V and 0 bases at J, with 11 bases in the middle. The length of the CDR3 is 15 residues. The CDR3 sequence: CASSEGISSGNTIYF. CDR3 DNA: TGTGCCAGCAGCGAAGGGATTAGCTCTGGAAACACCATATATTTT.